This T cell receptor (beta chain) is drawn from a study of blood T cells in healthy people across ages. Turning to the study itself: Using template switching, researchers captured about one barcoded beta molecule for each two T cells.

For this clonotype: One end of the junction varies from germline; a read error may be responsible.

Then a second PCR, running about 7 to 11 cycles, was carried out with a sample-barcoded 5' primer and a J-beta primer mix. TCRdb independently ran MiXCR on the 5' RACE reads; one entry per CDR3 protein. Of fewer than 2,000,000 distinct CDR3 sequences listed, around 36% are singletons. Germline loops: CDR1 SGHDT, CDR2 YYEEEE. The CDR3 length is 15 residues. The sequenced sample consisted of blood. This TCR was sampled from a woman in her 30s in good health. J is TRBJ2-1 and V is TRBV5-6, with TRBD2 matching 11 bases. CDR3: CAGSASGRNYNEQFF. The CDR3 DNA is TGTGCCGGCAGTGCTAGCGGGAGGAATTACAATGAGCAGTTCTTC. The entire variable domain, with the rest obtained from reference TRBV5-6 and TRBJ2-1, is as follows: DAGVTQSPTHLIKTRGQQVTLRCSPKSGHDTVSWYQQALGQGPQFIFQYYEEEERQRGNFPDRFSGHQFPNYSSELNVNALLLGDSALYLCAGSASGRNYNEQFFGPGTRLTVL.